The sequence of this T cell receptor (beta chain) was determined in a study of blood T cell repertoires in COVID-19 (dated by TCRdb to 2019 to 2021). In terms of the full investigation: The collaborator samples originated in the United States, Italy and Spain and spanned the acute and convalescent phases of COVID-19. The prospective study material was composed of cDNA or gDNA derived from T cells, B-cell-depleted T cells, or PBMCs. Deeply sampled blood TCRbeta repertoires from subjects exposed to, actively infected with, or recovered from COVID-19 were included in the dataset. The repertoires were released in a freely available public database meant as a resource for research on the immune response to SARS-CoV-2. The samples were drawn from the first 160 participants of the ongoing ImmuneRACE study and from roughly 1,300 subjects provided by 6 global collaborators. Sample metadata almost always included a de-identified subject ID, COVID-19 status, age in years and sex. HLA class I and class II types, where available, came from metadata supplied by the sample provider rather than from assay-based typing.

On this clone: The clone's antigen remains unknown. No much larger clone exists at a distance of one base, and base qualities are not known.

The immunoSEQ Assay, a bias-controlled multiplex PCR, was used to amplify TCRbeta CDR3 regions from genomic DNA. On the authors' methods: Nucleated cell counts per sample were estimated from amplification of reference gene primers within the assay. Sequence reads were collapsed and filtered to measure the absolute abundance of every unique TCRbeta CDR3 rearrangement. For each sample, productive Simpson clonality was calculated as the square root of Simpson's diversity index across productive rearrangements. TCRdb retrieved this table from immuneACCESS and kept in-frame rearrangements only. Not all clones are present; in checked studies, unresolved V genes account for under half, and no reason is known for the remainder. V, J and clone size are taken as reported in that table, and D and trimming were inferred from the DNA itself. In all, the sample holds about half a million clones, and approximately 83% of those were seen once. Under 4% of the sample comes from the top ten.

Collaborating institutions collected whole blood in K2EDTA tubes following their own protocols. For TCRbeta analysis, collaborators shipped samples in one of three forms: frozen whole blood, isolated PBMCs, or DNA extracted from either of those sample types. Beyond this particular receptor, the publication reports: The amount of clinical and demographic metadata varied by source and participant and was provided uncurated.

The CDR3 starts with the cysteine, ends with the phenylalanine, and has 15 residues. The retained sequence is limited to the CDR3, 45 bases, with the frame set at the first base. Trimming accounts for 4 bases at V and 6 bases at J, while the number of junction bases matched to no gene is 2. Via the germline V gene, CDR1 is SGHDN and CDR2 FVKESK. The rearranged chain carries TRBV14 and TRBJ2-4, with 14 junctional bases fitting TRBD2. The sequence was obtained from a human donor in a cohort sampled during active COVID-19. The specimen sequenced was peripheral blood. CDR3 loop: CASSLGTSGRNIQYF. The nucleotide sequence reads TGTGCCAGCAGCCTTGGGACTAGCGGGAGAAACATTCAGTACTTC.